This T cell receptor beta chain was sequenced for a study of blood T cell repertoires in COVID-19. In the study overall: Samples taken during acute and convalescent COVID-19 were collected in the United States, Italy and Spain. T cells, B-cell-depleted T cells, or PBMCs provided the cDNA or gDNA that served as material.

Using immunoSEQ multiplex PCR, the repertoire was profiled, and TCRdb retains in-frame clones only, with some absent. The table shows hundreds of thousands of clones, with about 88% occurring only once. The CDR3 covers 16 residues. CDR1 and CDR2 (germline): KGHSH, LQKENI. Trimming removed 6 bases at V and 9 bases at J, with 21 bases between. The sequencing input was peripheral blood. The V and J genes are TRBV18 and TRBJ1-6, with D possibly matching TRBD1 (6 bases). This receptor was obtained from a woman aged 70-85 years with COVID-19, enrolled during active disease. The CDR3 DNA sequence: TGTGCCAGCTCGCCCTCAGGGGACACCGGAGGTTCACCCCTCCACTTT. Its protein product is CASSPSGDTGGSPLHF.